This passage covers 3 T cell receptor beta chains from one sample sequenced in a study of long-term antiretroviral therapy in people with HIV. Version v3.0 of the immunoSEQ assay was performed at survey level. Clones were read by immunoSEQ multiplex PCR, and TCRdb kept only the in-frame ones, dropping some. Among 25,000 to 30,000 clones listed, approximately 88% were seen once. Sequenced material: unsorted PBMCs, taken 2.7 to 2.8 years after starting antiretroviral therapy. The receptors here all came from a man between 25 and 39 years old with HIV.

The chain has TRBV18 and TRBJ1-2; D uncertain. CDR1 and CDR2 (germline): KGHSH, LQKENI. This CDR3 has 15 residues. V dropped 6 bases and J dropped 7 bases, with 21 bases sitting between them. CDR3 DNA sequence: TGTGCCAGCTCCCCCCCCCGGCCTAAGTTTACTGGCTACACCTTC. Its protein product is CASSPPRPKFTGYTF.

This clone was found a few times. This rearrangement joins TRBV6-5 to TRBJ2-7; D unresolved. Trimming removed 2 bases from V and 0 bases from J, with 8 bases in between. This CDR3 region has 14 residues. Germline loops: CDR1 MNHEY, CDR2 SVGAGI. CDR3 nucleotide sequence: TGTGCCAGCAGTTACGACACAACCTCCTACGAGCAGTACTTC. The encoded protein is CASSYDTTSYEQYF.

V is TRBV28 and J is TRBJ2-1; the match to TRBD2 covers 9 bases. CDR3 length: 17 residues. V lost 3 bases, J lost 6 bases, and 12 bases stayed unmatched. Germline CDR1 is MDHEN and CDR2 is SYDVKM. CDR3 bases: TGTGCCAGCAGTTTGCTAGGCGGGGGGGACTCGAGCAATGAGCAGTTCTTC. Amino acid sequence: CASSLLGGGDSSNEQFF.